This T cell receptor (beta chain) was captured by sequencing in a study of blood T cell repertoires in COVID-19. Worth noting for this clone: At the DNA level, this CDR3 is encoded by other sequences in the same sample as well.

Germline V gene sequence: CDR1 SGHNT, CDR2 YYREEE (reference sequence). CDR3 size: 14 residues. V lost 2 bases, J lost 3 bases, and 1 base stayed unmatched. Method: immunoSEQ multiplex PCR; TCRdb's copy keeps in-frame clones and lacks some. The sample includes more than 95,000 clones, approximately 87% of them seen just once. This TCR was recovered from a man in his 70s who had recovered from COVID-19. The sequenced sample consisted of peripheral blood. The chain joins TRBV5-4 to TRBJ2-2; 7 nucleotides agree with TRBD1. The CDR3 coding sequence is TGTGCCAGCAGCTTAGGACAGGACACCGGGGAGCTGTTTTTT. Amino acid sequence: CASSLGQDTGELFF.